Following are 3 T cell receptor beta chains from one sample sequenced in a study of T cell responses to AZD1222 COVID-19 vaccine. Method: immunoSEQ multiplex PCR; TCRdb's copy keeps in-frame clones and lacks some. There are roughly 140,000 clones in the sample; 85% to 90% occur only once, and 1.5% to 2% lies in the top ten. The starting material was peripheral blood, obtained on day 0 of AZD1222 vaccination. The receptors come from an adult in good health.

This chain joins TRBV7-2 and TRBJ1-4, with 7 positions matching TRBD1. Germline V gene sequence: CDR1 SGHTA, CDR2 FQGNSA. This CDR3 region has 16 residues. V trimming: 7 bases; J trimming: 8 bases; junction bases outside the gene matches: 16. The CDR3 region is CASKFRRSGGEEKLFF. In DNA form, the CDR3 reads TGTGCCAGCAAATTCCGGCGGTCAGGGGGAGAAGAAAAACTGTTTTTT.

CDR3 nucleotide sequence: TGTGCCAGCACCCCAAGACAGGGGGGCGGCACCGGGGAGCTGTTTTTT. Translation gives CASTPRQGGGTGELFF. The chain combines TRBV27 with TRBJ2-2; 9 bases match TRBD1. Trimming cost V 7 bases and J 4 bases; bases outside gene matches: 10. CDR1 and CDR2 (germline): MNHEY, SMNVEV (reference sequence). This CDR3 comprises 16 residues.

This clone appeared a single time. The J gene is TRBJ2-1, the V gene TRBV11-3; TRBD2 aligns across 10 bases. V gave up 5 bases and J gave up 5 bases; unmatched junction bases: 6. Looked up from germline, CDR1 is SGHNT and CDR2 is YENEEA. This CDR3 spans 15 amino acids. The CDR3 sequence: CASSRSGGVNNEQFF. DNA of the CDR3: TGTGCCAGCAGCCGCAGCGGGGGGGTGAACAATGAGCAGTTCTTC.